This T cell receptor (beta chain) was identified during a study of blood T cell repertoires in COVID-19. Study-wide background: Samples came from the United States, Italy and Spain, spanning acute and convalescent COVID-19. T cells, B-cell-depleted T cells, or PBMCs provided the cDNA or gDNA that served as material.

Donors were grouped by their self-reported clinical history. In the authors' workflow: Researchers report that nucleated cell counts were estimated from reference gene primer amplification. TCRdb's copy holds only in-frame clones and misses some; the assay was immunoSEQ multiplex PCR. V, J and clone size were drawn from that table, and D and trimming were deduced from the DNA. The data contain 150,000 to 200,000 clones, 75% to 85% of them seen just once; the ten biggest clones take up 3% to 4%. CDR3 length: 17 amino acids. Germline trimming cut 5 bases from V and 4 bases from J; bases unmatched to any gene: 12. Germline assignment: CDR1 KGHDR and CDR2 SFDVKD.

The V call is TRBV24-1, the J call TRBJ2-3; 9 nucleotides line up with TRBD1. This TCR was sampled from a woman aged 55-70 years who had recovered from COVID-19. The specimen was PBMCs or T cells enriched from blood (not recorded which). CDR3 nucleotides: TGTGCCACCAGTGTCTTGGACAGGGGCAAGGGCCCAGATACGCAGTATTTT. Protein sequence: CATSVLDRGKGPDTQYF.